This paragraph reports one TCR beta chain. Its cognate antigen is unknown. The table came from immunoSEQ multiplex PCR; TCRdb's copy has only in-frame clones and leaves some out. This table has 550,000 to 800,000 clones, about 74% appearing once. In germline, CDR1 is LNHDA, CDR2 SQIVND (reference sequence). V lost 5 bases, J lost 1 base, and 7 bases stayed unmatched. The CDR3 sequence is 16 residues long. Those who donated, Caucasian adults without exception, all lived in Nashville, Tennessee. The data originate from a study of shared clonotypes between healthy human individuals. General observations from the study: For naive CD4 cells, around 5% of clonotypes were shared across a handful of donors.

This clonotype was obtained from a woman in her 30s in good health. Material: memory CD4+ T cells sorted from blood. Sample subset: CD45RA-negative fraction. The chain couples TRBV19 to TRBJ2-1; TRBD1 aligns across 8 bases. As DNA, the CDR3 is TGTGCCAGTAGTCCATACCAGGGGGCATCCTACAATGAGCAGTTCTTC. Protein sequence: CASSPYQGASYNEQFF.